This entry concerns a single T cell receptor (beta chain). Its matching antigen is unknown. The data were obtained in a study of shared clonotypes between healthy human individuals. Study-wide background: Donors were a couple of women and a few men aged 18 to 49.

Methods used by the authors: Owing to the provision of junction-only sequences devoid of quality scores by immunoSEQ, filtering differed. The method was immunoSEQ multiplex PCR; TCRdb's version includes in-frame clones alone and lacks a portion of them. V, J and clone size are those of that table, while D and trimming were read from the DNA. The sample contains 2 million to 3 million clones, over 85% of which appear only once. Study observations and caveats: Naive subsets generally had larger estimated richness than memory subsets.

The CDR3 extends over 17 amino acids. Trimming took 1 base from V and 1 from J; bases not matched to a gene: 6. Germline values: CDR1 SGHTA, CDR2 FQGTGA. Material for sequencing was naive CD4+ T cells from PBMCs. This sample's subset: CD45RA+ positively selected. This TCR was sampled from a man younger than 35 in good health. Some clones in this sample may be carry-over from other donors' samples. The genes are TRBV7-3 and TRBJ2-1; 8 bases align to TRBD2. CDR3 protein: CASSLIPSGRSYNEQFF. For the CDR3, the DNA is TGTGCCAGCAGCTTAATCCCAAGCGGGAGATCCTACAATGAGCAGTTCTTC. Complete variable domain (other parts from reference TRBV7-3 and TRBJ2-1): GAGVSQTPSNKVTEKGKYVELRCDPISGHTALYWYRQSLGQGPEFLIYFQGTGAADDSGLPNDRFFAVRPEGSVSTLKIQRTERGDSAVYLCASSLIPSGRSYNEQFFGPGTRLTVL.